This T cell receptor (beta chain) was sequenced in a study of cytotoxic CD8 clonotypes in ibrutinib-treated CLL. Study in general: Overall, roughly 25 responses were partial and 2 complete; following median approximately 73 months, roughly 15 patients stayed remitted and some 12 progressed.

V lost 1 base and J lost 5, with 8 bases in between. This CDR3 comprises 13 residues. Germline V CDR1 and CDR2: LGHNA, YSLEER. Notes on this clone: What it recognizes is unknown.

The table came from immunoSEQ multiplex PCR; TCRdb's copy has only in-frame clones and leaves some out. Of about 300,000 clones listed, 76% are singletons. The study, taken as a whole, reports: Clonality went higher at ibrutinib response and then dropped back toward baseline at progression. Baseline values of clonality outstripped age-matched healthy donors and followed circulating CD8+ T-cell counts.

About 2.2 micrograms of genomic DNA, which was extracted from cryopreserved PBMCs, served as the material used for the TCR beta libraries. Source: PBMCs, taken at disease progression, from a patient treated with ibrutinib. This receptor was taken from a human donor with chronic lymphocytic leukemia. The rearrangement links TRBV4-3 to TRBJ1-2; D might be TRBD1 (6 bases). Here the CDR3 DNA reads TGCGCCAGCAGCCAAGCACAGGGTTATGGCTACACCTTC. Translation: CASSQAQGYGYTF.